This TCR beta chain stems from a study of human T cells and chemical hapten exposure. There are a few counts of this clonotype. TCRdb used MiXCR to reprocess the RACE reads, holding one entry per CDR3 protein. The top ten clones hold about 2.1% of a sample with roughly 250,000 distinct CDR3 sequences, over 8% of them seen once. Sample time point: pre-sensitization, week 0. Treatment noted: therapeutic diphenylcyclopropenone sensitization with weekly scalp DPC. The V end lost 4 bases, the J end lost 3 bases, and 9 bases lay between the germline ends. Germline loops: CDR1 SEHNR, CDR2 FQNEAQ (reference sequence). The CDR3 is made up of 13 amino acids.

Sequencing was performed on whole blood, taken in connection with sensitization to the hapten diphenylcyclopropenone (DPC). The rearrangement uses TRBV7-9 and TRBJ2-5, with D hard to call. The clonotype was recovered from a middle-aged woman with alopecia areata. Some clones in this sample may be carry-over from other donors' samples. The CDR3 sequence: CASSWVGKETQYF. The CDR3 DNA follows: TGTGCCAGCAGCTGGGTTGGGAAAGAGACCCAGTACTTC. The full variable domain, completed using reference TRBV7-9 and TRBJ2-5, is DTGVSQNPRHKITKRGQNVTFRCDPISEHNRLYWYRQTLGQGPEFLTYFQNEAQLEKSRLLSDRFSAERPKGSFSTLEIQRTEQGDSAMYLCASSWVGKETQYFGPGTRLLVL.